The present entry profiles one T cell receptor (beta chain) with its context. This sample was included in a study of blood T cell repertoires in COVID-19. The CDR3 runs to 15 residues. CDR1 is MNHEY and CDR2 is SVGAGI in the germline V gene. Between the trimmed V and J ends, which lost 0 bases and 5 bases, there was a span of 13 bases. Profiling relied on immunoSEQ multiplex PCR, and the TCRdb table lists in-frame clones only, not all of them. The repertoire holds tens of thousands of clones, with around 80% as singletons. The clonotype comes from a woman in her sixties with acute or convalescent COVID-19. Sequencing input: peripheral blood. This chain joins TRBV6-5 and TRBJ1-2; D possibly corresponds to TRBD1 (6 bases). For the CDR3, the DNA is TGTGCCAGCAGTTACTCGTTCCCAGGGGTATATGGCTACACCTTC. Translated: CASSYSFPGVYGYTF.